These T cell receptor beta chains were read from a single sample in a study of T cell repertoires in cytomegalovirus infection. These receptors' targets are unknown. TCRdb reanalysed the reads using MiXCR and keeps one entry per CDR3 protein. The sample yields some 500,000 distinct CDR3 sequences, around two fifths seen once. Sequenced material: cultured PBMCs, taken from culture after CMV antigen stimulation. These receptors were collected from a human donor in good health (CMV status not recorded). Some clones in this sample may be carry-over from other donors' samples. Both conserved end residues are part of each CDR3. Each record gives: V gene, D gene, J gene, CDR3 length, clone size, CDR3 protein, CDR3 DNA. The D gene is left open where the match is weak. Not all rows give a size; the values are once, few, many and, for expanded clones, a class.

v_gene: TRBV7-6
d_gene: NA
j_gene: TRBJ2-1
len: 15
abundance: few
CDR3aa: CASSFGNRENNEQFF
CDR3nt: TGTGCCAGCAGCTTCGGGAACAGGGAGAACAATGAGCAGTTCTTC

v_gene: TRBV25-1
d_gene: NA
j_gene: TRBJ1-2
len: 13
abundance: NA
CDR3aa: CASSDDSNYGYTF
CDR3nt: TGTGCCAGCAGTGATGACAGCAACTATGGCTACACCTTC

v_gene: TRBV19
d_gene: TRBD2
j_gene: TRBJ2-3
len: 16
abundance: NA
CDR3aa: CASSILGLAAQNTQYF
CDR3nt: TGTGCCAGTAGTATCCTTGGACTAGCGGCCCAAAATACGCAGTATTTT

v_gene: TRBV20-1
d_gene: TRBD2
j_gene: TRBJ2-3
len: 18
abundance: NA
CDR3aa: CSARDFGLAGGSTDTQYF
CDR3nt: TGCAGTGCTAGAGATTTCGGACTAGCGGGGGGGAGCACAGATACGCAGTATTTT

v_gene: TRBV6-2/TRBV6-3
d_gene: NA
j_gene: TRBJ1-5
len: 15
abundance: once
CDR3aa: CASRTYKDRNQPQHF
CDR3nt: TGTGCCAGCAGAACATACAAGGATCGCAATCAGCCCCAGCATTTT

v_gene: TRBV29-1
d_gene: NA
j_gene: TRBJ2-3
len: 12
abundance: few
CDR3aa: CSVMELTDTQYF
CDR3nt: TGCAGCGTTATGGAGTTGACAGATACGCAGTATTTT

v_gene: TRBV7-9
d_gene: TRBD1
j_gene: TRBJ2-2
len: 17
abundance: few
CDR3aa: CASSSNRDSINTGELFF
CDR3nt: TGTGCCAGCAGCTCAAACCGGGACAGCATCAACACCGGGGAGCTGTTTTTT

v_gene: TRBV7-4
d_gene: NA
j_gene: TRBJ1-1
len: 15
abundance: NA
CDR3aa: CASSSPSGGDTEAFF
CDR3nt: TGTGCCAGCAGCTCCCCGAGTGGGGGGGACACTGAAGCTTTCTTT

v_gene: TRBV10-3
d_gene: TRBD1
j_gene: TRBJ1-1
len: 12
abundance: few
CDR3aa: CASQGWDRYTFF
CDR3nt: TGTGCCTCCCAGGGCTGGGACAGGTACACTTTCTTT

v_gene: TRBV7-6
d_gene: NA
j_gene: TRBJ1-1
len: 15
abundance: NA
CDR3aa: CASNGKVGEGTEAFF
CDR3nt: TGTGCCAGCAACGGCAAAGTTGGGGAAGGCACTGAAGCTTTCTTT

v_gene: TRBV12-3/TRBV12-4
d_gene: NA
j_gene: TRBJ1-2
len: 14
abundance: few
CDR3aa: CASSYQVELDGYTF
CDR3nt: TGTGCCAGCAGTTACCAAGTTGAATTAGATGGCTACACCTTC

v_gene: TRBV7-8
d_gene: TRBD2
j_gene: TRBJ2-5
len: 18
abundance: few
CDR3aa: CASRRTSGSSLREETQYF
CDR3nt: TGTGCCAGCAGGCGTACTAGCGGGAGTTCTTTAAGAGAAGAGACCCAGTACTTC

v_gene: TRBV18
d_gene: TRBD1
j_gene: TRBJ2-1
len: 15
abundance: NA
CDR3aa: CASSKDRGGYNEQFF
CDR3nt: TGTGCCAGCTCAAAGGACAGGGGAGGCTACAATGAGCAGTTCTTC

v_gene: TRBV11-2
d_gene: TRBD2
j_gene: TRBJ2-4
len: 14
abundance: once
CDR3aa: CASSPSGGINIQYF
CDR3nt: TGTGCCAGCAGCCCGAGCGGGGGGATAAACATTCAGTACTTC

v_gene: TRBV7-2
d_gene: NA
j_gene: TRBJ1-2
len: 12
abundance: NA
CDR3aa: CASSLGYEGYTF
CDR3nt: TGTGCCAGCAGCTTAGGGTACGAAGGCTACACCTTC

v_gene: TRBV7-2
d_gene: NA
j_gene: TRBJ1-4
len: 13
abundance: NA
CDR3aa: CASSLRDHEKLFF
CDR3nt: TGTGCCAGCAGCTTGCGCGATCATGAAAAACTGTTTTTT

v_gene: TRBV20-1
d_gene: TRBD1
j_gene: TRBJ1-5
len: 16
abundance: NA
CDR3aa: CSAVGTVILLGQPQHF
CDR3nt: TGCAGTGCGGTCGGGACAGTTATTTTATTGGGTCAGCCCCAGCATTTT

v_gene: TRBV7-8
d_gene: NA
j_gene: TRBJ1-5
len: 15
abundance: many
CDR3aa: CASSSTGIVSQPQHF
CDR3nt: TGTGCCAGCAGCTCGACCGGGATTGTCAGTCAGCCCCAGCATTTT

v_gene: TRBV9
d_gene: NA
j_gene: TRBJ2-5
len: 15
abundance: NA
CDR3aa: CASSGRLGDQETQYF
CDR3nt: TGTGCCAGCAGTGGGAGGCTAGGGGACCAAGAGACCCAGTACTTC

v_gene: TRBV12-3/TRBV12-4
d_gene: NA
j_gene: TRBJ2-3
len: 14
abundance: NA
CDR3aa: CASSLLHLRDTQYF
CDR3nt: TGTGCCAGCAGTTTACTCCATCTAAGGGATACGCAGTATTTT

v_gene: TRBV5-6
d_gene: NA
j_gene: TRBJ1-5
len: 16
abundance: few
CDR3aa: CASTLGGFDLNQPQHF
CDR3nt: TGTGCCAGCACATTGGGGGGGTTTGACCTCAATCAGCCCCAGCATTTT

v_gene: TRBV28
d_gene: TRBD2
j_gene: TRBJ2-7
len: 17
abundance: few
CDR3aa: CASFGVGGARFGNEQYF
CDR3nt: TGTGCCAGCTTTGGGGTGGGAGGGGCCCGTTTCGGGAACGAGCAGTACTTC

v_gene: TRBV12-3/TRBV12-4
d_gene: NA
j_gene: TRBJ2-3
len: 15
abundance: NA
CDR3aa: CASSFRGVGTDTQYF
CDR3nt: TGTGCCAGCAGTTTCCGGGGCGTTGGTACAGATACGCAGTATTTT

v_gene: TRBV7-2
d_gene: TRBD1
j_gene: TRBJ2-7
len: 17
abundance: few
CDR3aa: CASSQRPDRRYGDEQYF
CDR3nt: TGTGCCAGCAGCCAAAGACCGGACAGGAGATATGGTGACGAGCAGTACTTC

v_gene: TRBV18
d_gene: NA
j_gene: TRBJ1-1
len: 15
abundance: NA
CDR3aa: CASSADPGVKPEAFF
CDR3nt: TGTGCCAGCTCAGCCGATCCGGGGGTGAAGCCTGAAGCTTTCTTT

v_gene: TRBV20-1
d_gene: NA
j_gene: TRBJ2-7
len: 14
abundance: NA
CDR3aa: CSARVGDKLHEQYF
CDR3nt: TGCAGTGCTAGAGTTGGGGATAAGCTCCACGAGCAGTACTTC

v_gene: TRBV7-6
d_gene: NA
j_gene: TRBJ2-3
len: 14
abundance: few
CDR3aa: CASSLAPLTDTQYF
CDR3nt: TGTGCCAGCAGCTTAGCCCCCTTAACAGATACGCAGTATTTT

v_gene: TRBV15
d_gene: NA
j_gene: TRBJ2-3
len: 14
abundance: few
CDR3aa: CATNKDYRGDTQYF
CDR3nt: TGTGCCACCAACAAGGACTACCGCGGGGATACGCAGTATTTT

v_gene: TRBV7-8
d_gene: TRBD2
j_gene: TRBJ2-7
len: 18
abundance: few
CDR3aa: CASSLGGLAGLTAYEQYF
CDR3nt: TGTGCCAGCAGCTTAGGGGGACTAGCGGGGCTGACCGCCTACGAGCAGTACTTC

v_gene: TRBV7-2
d_gene: NA
j_gene: TRBJ2-3
len: 15
abundance: NA
CDR3aa: CASALRGAGTDTQYF
CDR3nt: TGTGCCAGCGCCCTGAGAGGCGCGGGCACAGATACGCAGTATTTT

v_gene: TRBV20-1
d_gene: NA
j_gene: TRBJ1-2
len: 14
abundance: NA
CDR3aa: CSARLRTLNRGYTF
CDR3nt: TGCAGTGCTAGACTGAGGACCCTCAACCGTGGCTACACCTTC

v_gene: TRBV6-6
d_gene: NA
j_gene: TRBJ2-2
len: 13
abundance: NA
CDR3aa: CASTSNYPGELFF
CDR3nt: TGTGCCAGCACCTCAAACTACCCCGGGGAGCTGTTTTTT

v_gene: TRBV12-3/TRBV12-4
d_gene: TRBD1
j_gene: TRBJ2-3
len: 14
abundance: NA
CDR3aa: CASTQQGATDTQYF
CDR3nt: TGTGCCAGCACACAACAGGGGGCCACAGATACGCAGTATTTT

v_gene: TRBV10-3
d_gene: TRBD1
j_gene: TRBJ2-1
len: 15
abundance: few
CDR3aa: CAISERGGQGNEQFF
CDR3nt: TGTGCCATCAGTGAAAGAGGGGGCCAAGGGAATGAGCAGTTCTTC

v_gene: TRBV6-1
d_gene: NA
j_gene: TRBJ2-7
len: 11
abundance: NA
CDR3aa: CASSEGTLQYF
CDR3nt: TGTGCCAGCAGTGAAGGGACCCTTCAGTACTTC

v_gene: TRBV19
d_gene: NA
j_gene: TRBJ2-2
len: 14
abundance: NA
CDR3aa: CASVQRENTGELFF
CDR3nt: TGTGCCAGTGTCCAGCGAGAGAACACCGGGGAGCTGTTTTTT

v_gene: TRBV7-2
d_gene: TRBD2
j_gene: TRBJ2-1
len: 13
abundance: few
CDR3aa: CASRWGGGPFLFF
CDR3nt: TGTGCCAGCAGATGGGGCGGGGGGCCTTTTCTGTTCTTC

v_gene: TRBV7-2
d_gene: NA
j_gene: TRBJ2-7
len: 13
abundance: few
CDR3aa: CASSFPSSGDQYF
CDR3nt: TGTGCCAGCAGCTTTCCAAGTAGCGGCGACCAGTACTTC

v_gene: TRBV30
d_gene: TRBD2
j_gene: TRBJ2-3
len: 13
abundance: NA
CDR3aa: CAWSSGSTDTQYF
CDR3nt: TGTGCCTGGTCTAGCGGTAGCACAGATACGCAGTATTTT

v_gene: TRBV7-4
d_gene: NA
j_gene: TRBJ1-3
len: 16
abundance: NA
CDR3aa: CASSLVLGPGGNTIYF
CDR3nt: TGTGCCAGCAGCTTGGTGTTGGGTCCTGGTGGAAACACCATATATTTT

v_gene: TRBV7-2
d_gene: NA
j_gene: TRBJ1-2
len: 16
abundance: NA
CDR3aa: CASSLSGVWAGYGYTF
CDR3nt: TGTGCCAGCAGCCTCAGTGGTGTTTGGGCGGGATATGGCTACACCTTC

v_gene: TRBV12-3/TRBV12-4
d_gene: NA
j_gene: TRBJ2-3
len: 14
abundance: NA
CDR3aa: CASSLEVGIGTQYF
CDR3nt: TGTGCCAGCAGTTTGGAGGTCGGGATTGGTACGCAGTATTTT

v_gene: TRBV6-5
d_gene: TRBD1
j_gene: TRBJ1-2
len: 14
abundance: few
CDR3aa: CASSYRDRVYGYTF
CDR3nt: TGTGCCAGCAGTTACAGGGACAGGGTCTATGGCTACACCTTC

v_gene: TRBV29-1
d_gene: NA
j_gene: TRBJ2-3
len: 12
abundance: once
CDR3aa: CSVFFGADTQYF
CDR3nt: TGCAGCGTTTTCTTTGGTGCAGATACGCAGTATTTT

v_gene: TRBV15
d_gene: NA
j_gene: TRBJ1-4
len: 14
abundance: NA
CDR3aa: CATSRDSASEKLFF
CDR3nt: TGTGCCACCAGCAGAGACTCAGCAAGTGAAAAACTGTTTTTT

v_gene: TRBV6-5
d_gene: NA
j_gene: TRBJ1-1
len: 16
abundance: NA
CDR3aa: CASSYSSGDRPIEAFF
CDR3nt: TGTGCCAGCAGTTACTCGAGTGGAGACAGACCCATTGAAGCTTTCTTT

v_gene: TRBV7-2
d_gene: NA
j_gene: TRBJ2-7
len: 14
abundance: NA
CDR3aa: CASNFPGRPYEQYF
CDR3nt: TGTGCCAGCAACTTCCCGGGGCGACCCTACGAGCAGTACTTC

v_gene: TRBV29-1
d_gene: NA
j_gene: TRBJ1-2
len: 14
abundance: NA
CDR3aa: CSVERRGKSYGYTF
CDR3nt: TGCAGCGTTGAAAGGCGGGGGAAAAGCTATGGCTACACCTTC